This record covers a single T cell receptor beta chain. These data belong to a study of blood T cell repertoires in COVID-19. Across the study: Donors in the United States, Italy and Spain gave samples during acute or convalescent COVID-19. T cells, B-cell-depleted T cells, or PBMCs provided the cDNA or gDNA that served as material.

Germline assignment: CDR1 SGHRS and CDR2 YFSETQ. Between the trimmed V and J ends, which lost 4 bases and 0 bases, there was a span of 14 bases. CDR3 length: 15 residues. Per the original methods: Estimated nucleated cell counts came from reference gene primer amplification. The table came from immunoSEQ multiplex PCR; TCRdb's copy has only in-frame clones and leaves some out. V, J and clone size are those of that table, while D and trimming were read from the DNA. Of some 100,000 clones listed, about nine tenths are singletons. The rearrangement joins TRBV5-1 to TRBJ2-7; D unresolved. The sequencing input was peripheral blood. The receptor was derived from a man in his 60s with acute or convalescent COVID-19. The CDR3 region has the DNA TGCGCCAGCAGCCTGCAGGCACGGCACTCCTACGAGCAGTACTTC. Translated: CASSLQARHSYEQYF.